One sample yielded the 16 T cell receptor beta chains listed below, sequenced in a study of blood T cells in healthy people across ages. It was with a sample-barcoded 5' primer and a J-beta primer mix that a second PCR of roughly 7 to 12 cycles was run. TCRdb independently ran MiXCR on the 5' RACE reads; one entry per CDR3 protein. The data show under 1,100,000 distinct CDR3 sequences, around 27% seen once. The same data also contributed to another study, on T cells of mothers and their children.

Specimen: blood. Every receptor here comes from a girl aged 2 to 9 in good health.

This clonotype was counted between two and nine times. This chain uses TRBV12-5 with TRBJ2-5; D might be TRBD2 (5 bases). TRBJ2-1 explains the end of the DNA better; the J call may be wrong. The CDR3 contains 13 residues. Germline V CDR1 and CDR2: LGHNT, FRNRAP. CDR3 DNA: TGTGCTAGTGCCACCCGGACTGGCAATGAGCAGTTCTTC. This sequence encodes CASATRTGNEQFF.

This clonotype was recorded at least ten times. In DNA form, the CDR3 reads TGCGCCAGCAGCCACACGGCTAGCGGGGGAGAGACCCAGTACTTC. It translates to CASSHTASGGETQYF. The chain is built from TRBV4-1 and TRBJ2-5; 10 nucleotides match TRBD2. This CDR3 spans 15 amino acids. The germline V gene encodes CDR1 MGHRA and CDR2 YSYEKL. The trim removed 3 bases at V and 4 bases at J, leaving 5 bases unmatched.

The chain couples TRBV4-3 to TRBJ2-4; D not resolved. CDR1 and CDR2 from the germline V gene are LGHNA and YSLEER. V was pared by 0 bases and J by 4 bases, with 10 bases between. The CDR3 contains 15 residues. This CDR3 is CASSQDVLGKNIQYF. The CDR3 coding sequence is TGCGCCAGCAGCCAAGACGTCCTAGGAAAAAACATTCAGTACTTC.

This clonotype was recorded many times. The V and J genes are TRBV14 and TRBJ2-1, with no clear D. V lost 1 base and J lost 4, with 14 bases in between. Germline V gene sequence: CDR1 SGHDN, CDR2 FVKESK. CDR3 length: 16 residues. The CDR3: CASSQGSSSPYNEQFF. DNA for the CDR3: TGTGCCAGCAGCCAAGGTAGTAGTTCCCCTTACAATGAGCAGTTCTTC.

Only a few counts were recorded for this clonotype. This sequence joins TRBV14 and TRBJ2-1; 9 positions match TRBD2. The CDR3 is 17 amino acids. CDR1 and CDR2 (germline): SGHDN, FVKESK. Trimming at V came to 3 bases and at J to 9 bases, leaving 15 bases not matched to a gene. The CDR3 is CASSHPRAGGPAGEQFF. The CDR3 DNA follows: TGTGCCAGCAGCCACCCGAGGGCGGGAGGGCCCGCGGGTGAGCAGTTCTTC.

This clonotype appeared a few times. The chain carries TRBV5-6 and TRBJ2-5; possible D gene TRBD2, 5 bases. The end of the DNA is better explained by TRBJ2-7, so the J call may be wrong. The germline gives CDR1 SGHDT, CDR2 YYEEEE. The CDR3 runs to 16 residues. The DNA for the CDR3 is TGTGCCAGCAGCTTGGGGATAGGGCAAGCGGCCTACGAGCAGTACTTC. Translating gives CASSLGIGQAAYEQYF.

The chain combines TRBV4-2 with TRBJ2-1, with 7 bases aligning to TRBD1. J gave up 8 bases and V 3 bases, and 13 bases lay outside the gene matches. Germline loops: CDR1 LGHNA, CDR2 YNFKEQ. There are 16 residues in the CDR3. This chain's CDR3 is CASSQYGQELGDEQFF. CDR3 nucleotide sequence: TGTGCCAGCAGCCAGTACGGACAGGAATTAGGCGATGAGCAGTTCTTC.

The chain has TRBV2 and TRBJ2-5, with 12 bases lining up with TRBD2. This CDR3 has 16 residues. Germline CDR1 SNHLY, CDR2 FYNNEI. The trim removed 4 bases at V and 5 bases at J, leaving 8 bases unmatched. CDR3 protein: CASSGLAGGPRETQYF. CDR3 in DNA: TGTGCCAGCAGTGGCCTAGCGGGAGGGCCGAGGGAGACCCAGTACTTC.

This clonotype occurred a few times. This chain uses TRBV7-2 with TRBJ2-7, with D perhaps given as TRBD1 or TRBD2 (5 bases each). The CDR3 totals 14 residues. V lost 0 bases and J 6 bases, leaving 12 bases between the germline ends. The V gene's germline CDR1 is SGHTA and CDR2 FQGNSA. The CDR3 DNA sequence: TGTGCCAGCAGCTTAGCGGGGGTTGCGGCCGAGCAGTACTTC. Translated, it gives CASSLAGVAAEQYF.

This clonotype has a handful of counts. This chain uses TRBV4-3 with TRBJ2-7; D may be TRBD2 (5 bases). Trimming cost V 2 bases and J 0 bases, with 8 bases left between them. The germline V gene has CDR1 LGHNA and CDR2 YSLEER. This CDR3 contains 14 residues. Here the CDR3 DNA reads TGCGCCAGCAGCCAACGGAGGAGCTCCTACGAGCAGTACTTC. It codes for CASSQRRSSYEQYF.

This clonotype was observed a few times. In DNA, the CDR3 is TGTGCCAGCAGTTTAGCGCTGGGGGCTGAAGCTTTCTTT. Protein: CASSLALGAEAFF. The J gene is TRBJ1-1, the V gene TRBV12-3 or TRBV12-4, with a weak D call TRBD1 (5 bases). Trimming stripped 0 bases from V and 6 bases from J, with 8 bases between. CDR3 length: 13 residues.

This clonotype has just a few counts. CDR3 sequence (DNA): TGCAGCGCCCTTTTTCTCGGGATTTACGAGCAGTACTTC. This codes for CSALFLGIYEQYF. The chain is built from TRBV29-1 and TRBJ2-7; D is perhaps TRBD2 (5 bases). The V end lost 7 bases, the J end lost 4 bases, and 17 bases lay between the germline ends. CDR1 is SQVTM and CDR2 is ANQGSEA in the germline V gene. The CDR3 covers 13 residues.

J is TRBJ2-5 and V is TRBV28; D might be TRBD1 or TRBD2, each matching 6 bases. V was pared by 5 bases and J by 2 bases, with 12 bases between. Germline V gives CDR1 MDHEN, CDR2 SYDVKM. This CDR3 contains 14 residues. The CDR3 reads CASSGRGVQETQYF. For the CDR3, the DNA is TGTGCCAGCAGTGGTAGGGGGGTACAAGAGACCCAGTACTTC.

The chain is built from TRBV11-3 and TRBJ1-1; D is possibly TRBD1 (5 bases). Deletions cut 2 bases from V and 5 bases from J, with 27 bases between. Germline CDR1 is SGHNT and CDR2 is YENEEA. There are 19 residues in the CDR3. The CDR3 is CASSLRGTGDRFRETEAFF. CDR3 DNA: TGTGCCAGCAGCTTACGTGGGACGGGGGACCGGTTTCGGGAGACTGAAGCTTTCTTT.

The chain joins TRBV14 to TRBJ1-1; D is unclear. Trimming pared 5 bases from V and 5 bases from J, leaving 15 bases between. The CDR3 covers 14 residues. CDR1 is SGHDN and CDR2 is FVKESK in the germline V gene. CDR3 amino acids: CASSERKVRTEAFF. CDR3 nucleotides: TGTGCCAGCAGCGAAAGGAAGGTTCGGACTGAAGCTTTCTTT. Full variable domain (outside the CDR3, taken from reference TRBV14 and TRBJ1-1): EAGVTQFPSHSVIEKGQTVTLRCDPISGHDNLYWYRRVMGKEIKFLLHFVKESKQDESGMPNNRFLAERTGGTYSTLKVQPAELEDSGVYFCASSERKVRTEAFFGQGTRLTVV.

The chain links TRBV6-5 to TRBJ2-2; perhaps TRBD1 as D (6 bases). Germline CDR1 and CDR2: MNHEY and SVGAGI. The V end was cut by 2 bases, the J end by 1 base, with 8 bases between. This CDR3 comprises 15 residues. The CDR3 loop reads CASSYPGQNTGELFF. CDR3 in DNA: TGTGCCAGCAGTTACCCGGGACAGAACACCGGGGAGCTGTTTTTT.